Sequencing of this T cell receptor (beta chain) was carried out in a study of cytotoxic CD8 clonotypes in ibrutinib-treated CLL. Overall study: Samples yielded averages of about 250,000 productive templates and 75,000 to 95,000 productive rearrangements.

The V gene's germline CDR1 is SNHLY and CDR2 FYNNEI. CDR3 length equals 17 residues. V trimming: 8 bases; J trimming: 0 bases; junction bases outside the gene matches: 10. In regard to this clone: Its target is unknown.

Around 2.2 micrograms of genomic DNA came from cryopreserved PBMCs for TCR beta libraries. Study-level points and caveats: Public clonotypes were seen rarely and were contracted or stable on treatment.

The table came from immunoSEQ multiplex PCR; TCRdb's copy has only in-frame clones and leaves some out. The data hold 130,000 or so clones, with 70% to 90% observed a single time. The source of this sequence is a human donor with chronic lymphocytic leukemia. Material: PBMCs, obtained after 24 months of ibrutinib treatment. This chain joins TRBV2 and TRBJ2-2; 9 bases map to TRBD2. The CDR3 DNA is TGTGCCAGCGGTGTGGAGCTAGCGGGGCCGAACACCGGGGAGCTGTTTTTT. This codes for CASGVELAGPNTGELFF.